This T cell receptor (beta chain) is from a study of blood T cells in healthy people across ages (dated by TCRdb to the mid-2010s). Some background on the complete study: Template switching captured roughly one uniquely barcoded TCR beta cDNA molecule per two T cells in model experiments. Age-related changes in TCR beta repertoire diversity were measured in the study by deep sequencing normalized with unique cDNA molecular identifiers. Donors were grouped into four age groups: young (average approximately 15 years), middle-aged (around 39), aged (around 60) and long-lived (around 80). Donors of different ages were randomly distributed across sequencing lanes to avoid experimental bias. The study analyzed two additional independent replicas of 1 million unique cDNA reads from the same blood draw for two donors, one aged 18 to 29 and one aged 80 or older. What the research found in general, with its limitations: Compared with the aged group, the long-lived group had more naive CD4+ T cells, fewer expanded clones and increased TCR diversity, a pattern suggesting age selection. Observed TCR beta diversity per million T cells fell roughly linearly with age, and a significant reduction was already apparent by age roughly 40. A strong correlation was found between observed TCR beta diversity and the percentage of naive T cells measured by flow cytometry. Estimates of total diversity based on one million sequenced T cells were regarded as lower bounds and as underestimates. Because donor CMV infection status was unknown, age-related changes in expanded clonotypes were potentially confounded. Conclusive comparison of naive and antigen-experienced compartments was prevented by the profiling of bulk unsorted PBMCs.

The donors were roughly 40 Caucasian individuals from Russia, aged 6 to 90 years, who were systemically healthy. Each donor gave about 9.8 milliliters of peripheral blood, drawn into EDTA-treated Vacutainer tubes. Ficoll-Paque density-gradient centrifugation was used to isolate PBMCs, with at least 6.5 million per sample. Trizol reagent was used to extract total RNA from the PBMCs, yielding at least 6 micrograms per sample. For every donor, an aliquot of PBMCs went through flow cytometry to measure the percentages of naive CD45RAhigh/CD27high T cells. A note on this clonotype: There is no known antigen for this receptor. No quality values exist for individual bases; no much larger clone is one base distant.

The library was generated by 5' RACE. TCRdb records Illumina HiSeq 2500 as the sequencer. A second roughly 6 to 12 cycle PCR used a sample-barcoded 5' primer and a J-beta primer mix. A unique molecular identifier was introduced onto each TCR beta cDNA molecule by a template-switch 5' adaptor carrying 12 random nucleotides. Each sample yielded at least 2.5 million CDR3-containing paired-end reads. First-strand cDNA was synthesized from all RNA with the Mint cDNA synthesis kit, primed by a TRBC-specific oligonucleotide. Following uracil-DNA glycosylase treatment, a first 18-cycle PCR with universal primers M1SS and BC2_uni_R was performed on all cDNA. As for the authors' bioinformatics: For normalization, 1 million high-quality reads were randomly selected from each sample, with every read carrying a distinct molecular identifier. Instead of being binned into consensus sequences, reads with shared molecular identifiers were discarded. MiTCR, run with a Q25 quality threshold and the strictest error-elimination algorithm, handled CDR3 identification, clonotype clustering and error correction. A nonparametric unseen species model using Euler transformation provided a lower-bound estimate of total TCR beta diversity. TCRdb redid the processing of the public reads, applying fastp at Q25 and MiXCR, and retained in-frame beta chains. A single entry per CDR3 protein holds the most common genes and DNA from its merged rows. None of the V and J calls come from the authors' own analysis; TCRdb made them. The sample yields more than 1.4 million distinct CDR3 sequences; roughly 40% were counted once. The top ten hold 7% to 9.5% of the sample.

The clonotype comes from a woman aged 18-30 years in good health. The sample comprised blood.

The CDR3 in this case is CASSKETGGDYGYTF. The DNA sequence is as follows: TGTGCCAGCAGCAAGGAGACAGGGGGAGACTATGGCTACACCTTC. Recombination linked TRBV9 to TRBJ1-2, with 9 bases matching TRBD1. Measured from the cysteine to the phenylalanine, the CDR3 is 15 residues long. CDR3 DNA only is kept here, 45 bases in frame from base 1. V has 4 bases trimmed and J has 3 bases trimmed; junction bases matching no gene number 7. Sequences SGDLS (CDR1) and YYNGEE (CDR2) are obtained from the germline V gene.